This T cell receptor (beta chain) derives from a study of neurological immune-mediated disorders. Trimming stripped 4 bases from V and 5 bases from J, with 15 bases between. The germline V gene encodes CDR1 SGHRS and CDR2 YFSETQ. This CDR3 is built from 14 residues. The sample holds many counts of this clonotype. TCRdb itself ran the 5' RACE reads through MiXCR, one entry per CDR3 protein. The data contain about 55,000 distinct CDR3 sequences, about 24% of them seen just once; the ten biggest clones take up about 4.5%. Specified time point: technical triplicate 2. The receptor was derived from a man in his fifties or sixties with HTLV-1-associated myelopathy (HAM/TSP). Sequenced sample: PBMCs. This sequence joins TRBV5-1 and TRBJ2-5; TRBD1 is a possible D gene (7 bases). The CDR3 spells CASSRGGGAETQYF. In DNA, the CDR3 is TGCGCCAGCAGCCGCGGAGGGGGCGCGGAGACCCAGTACTTC.